The 29 T cell receptor beta chains in this list originate from one sample, sequenced in a study of regulatory T cells in long-lasting Graves disease. Building the TCR beta libraries relied on iRepertoire HTBI primers, and CDR3 regions underwent Arm-PCR. TCRdb processed the multiplex PCR reads anew with MiXCR; each CDR3 protein has one entry. The repertoire includes more than 350,000 distinct CDR3 sequences, over 20% of them detected once, and about 13% sits in the top ten. The time point is: persistent/refractory GD, antithyroid drugs over 5 years with positive TRAb. Construction of the TCR library relied on RNA isolated from PBMCs. The sample was peripheral blood mononuclear cells (PBMCs), taken when the disease was refractory, from a patient treated with antithyroid drugs. The receptors come from a female donor with Graves disease.

This clonotype was detected many times. J is TRBJ2-7 and V is TRBV2; D gene ambiguous. The CDR3 extends over 14 amino acids. Germline V gene lookup returns CDR1 SNHLY and CDR2 FYNNEI. Trimming stripped 6 bases from V and 1 base from J, with 13 bases between. CDR3 protein: CASSPSWDSYEQYF. In DNA form, the CDR3 reads TGTGCCAGCAGCCCCTCCTGGGATTCCTACGAGCAGTACTTC.

This chain joins TRBV15 and TRBJ2-7, with a tentative D call TRBD2 (5 bases). Germline V CDR1 and CDR2: LNHNV, YYDKDF (reference sequence). Trimming pared 4 bases from V and 5 bases from J, leaving 18 bases between. The length of the CDR3 is 15 residues. CDR3 residues: CATSKGMEAGNEQYF. The CDR3 nucleotides are TGTGCCACCAGCAAGGGAATGGAAGCCGGGAACGAGCAGTACTTC.

This clonotype was seen many times. The chain combines TRBV6-2 or TRBV6-3 with TRBJ2-7; D gene ambiguous. V was cut by 1 base and J by 2 bases, with 9 bases left in between. CDR1 and CDR2 (germline): MNHEY, SVGEGT. The CDR3 length is 14 residues. This CDR3 reads CASSYLGPTYEQYF. In DNA form, the CDR3 reads TGTGCCAGCAGTTACTTAGGCCCAACCTACGAGCAGTACTTC.

V gene TRBV28 combines with J gene TRBJ2-1; 14 bases fit TRBD2. Trimming removed 11 bases from V and 5 bases from J; junction bases left unmatched: 8. Looked up from germline, CDR1 is MDHEN and CDR2 is SYDVKM. This CDR3 region has 15 residues. CDR3 sequence: CASRQGLAGDNEQFF. The CDR3 DNA reads as TGTGCCTCCCGACAGGGACTAGCGGGAGACAATGAGCAGTTCTTC.

V is TRBV5-1 and J is TRBJ1-4, with D hard to call. The V end lost 0 bases, the J end lost 3 bases, and 12 bases lay between the germline ends. The CDR3 is 16 amino acids. The germline gives CDR1 SGHRS, CDR2 YFSETQ. CDR3 loop: CASSLDLGSANEKLFF. In nucleotides, the CDR3 is TGCGCCAGCAGCTTGGACCTAGGGTCGGCTAATGAAAAACTGTTTTTT.

This clonotype was counted at least ten times. This rearrangement joins TRBV7-9 to TRBJ1-3; D is ambiguous. The germline V gene has CDR1 SEHNR and CDR2 FQNEAQ (reference sequence). V gave up 2 bases and J gave up 0 bases, with 11 bases separating them. The CDR3 consists of 16 residues. The CDR3 nucleotides read TGTGCCAGCAGCTTATTGGGCCTATACTCTGGAAACACCATATATTTT. Encoded protein: CASSLLGLYSGNTIYF.

This clonotype was seen many times. The chain employs TRBV20-1 and TRBJ2-2, with a weak D call TRBD1 (6 bases). From germline, CDR1 is DFQATT and CDR2 SNEGSKA (reference sequence). The V end lost 1 base, the J end lost 5 bases, and 11 bases lay between the germline ends. CDR3 size: 14 residues. The CDR3 DNA reads as TGCAGTGCTAGAGGGGGGCGAGGGACCGGGGAGCTGTTTTTT. Residues: CSARGGRGTGELFF.

The chain has TRBV9 and TRBJ1-6; D possibly corresponds to TRBD1 (6 bases). CDR3 length equals 16 residues. V lost 4 bases and J lost 5, with 16 bases in between. Germline V lookup: CDR1 SGDLS, CDR2 YYNGEE. The CDR3: CASSPRGGYDNSPLHF. CDR3 in DNA: TGTGCCAGCAGCCCCCGAGGGGGATACGATAATTCACCCCTCCACTTT.

This clonotype was counted between two and nine times. The chain is built from TRBV6-2 or TRBV6-3 and TRBJ1-2; no reliable D call. Germline V CDR1 and CDR2: MNHEY, SVGEGT. Trimming cost V 7 bases and J 0 bases, with 9 bases left between them. The CDR3 is 13 amino acids. The CDR3 protein is CASIEASNYGYTF. CDR3 in DNA: TGTGCCAGCATAGAAGCGTCTAACTATGGCTACACCTTC.

This clonotype occurred a few times. V is TRBV6-1 and J is TRBJ1-2; TRBD1 matches at 7 bases. Germline values: CDR1 MNHNS, CDR2 SASEGT. The CDR3 runs to 14 residues. The J segment lost 4 bases and the V segment lost 6 bases, leaving 8 bases of the junction unmatched. The CDR3 reads CASSPGQAGYGYTF. The CDR3 coding sequence is TGTGCCAGCAGCCCTGGACAGGCCGGCTATGGCTACACCTTC.

The V and J genes are TRBV20-1 and TRBJ2-2; no clear D. This CDR3 has 13 amino acids. V was trimmed by 0 bases and J by 6 bases, leaving 8 bases between them. The germline V gene encodes CDR1 DFQATT and CDR2 SNEGSKA (reference sequence). Written as DNA, the CDR3 is TGCAGTGCTAGAGAGGCCCGCCCCGGGGAGCTGTTTTTT. The encoded protein is CSAREARPGELFF.

The chain joins TRBV30 to TRBJ2-3; D unresolved. The germline V and J ends were trimmed by 5 bases and 6 bases, with 21 bases remaining between them. This CDR3 has 15 residues. Germline V gene sequence: CDR1 GTSNPN, CDR2 SVGIG (reference sequence). CDR3 DNA: TGTGCCTGGGAGGAAACGGGCCCCTTGTCTGATACGCAGTATTTT. Amino acids: CAWEETGPLSDTQYF.

In its sample, this clonotype was seen many times. The chain couples TRBV10-2 to TRBJ2-5, with a possible D match to TRBD2 (5 bases). The CDR3 spans 13 residues. Per the germline V gene, CDR1 is WSHSY and CDR2 is SAAADI. V was trimmed by 6 bases and J by 5 bases, leaving 13 bases between them. The CDR3 DNA reads TGCGCCAGCAGCCGGGAAGGGCTTGAGACCCAGTACTTC. Its translation is CASSREGLETQYF.

This clonotype was seen repeatedly, ten times or more. In DNA, the CDR3 is TGCGCCAGCAGCCACGGGACAGGGGAGACCTACGAGCAGTACTTC. The encoded protein is CASSHGTGETYEQYF. The genes are TRBV5-1 and TRBJ2-7, with 10 bases identical to TRBD1. The germline V gene has CDR1 SGHRS and CDR2 YFSETQ. Unmatched junction bases numbered 6, after V lost 4 bases and J lost 2 bases. CDR3 size: 15 residues.

This clonotype was detected ten times or more. The genes are TRBV28 and TRBJ2-5, with D possibly TRBD1 on 6 matching bases. The CDR3 consists of 15 residues. V was clipped by 5 bases and J by 6 bases, with 19 bases between them. Germline V gives CDR1 MDHEN, CDR2 SYDVKM. The CDR3 nucleotides read TGTGCCAGCAGTCCCCCAGGGCAAGGGGGAAAGACCCAGTACTTC. Protein sequence: CASSPPGQGGKTQYF.

There are many counts of this clonotype. The chain is built from TRBV7-8 and TRBJ1-4; unclear D gene. The germline V and J ends were trimmed by 5 bases and 3 bases, with 16 bases remaining between them. The CDR3 loop spans 16 amino acids. Germline V lookup: CDR1 SGHVS, CDR2 FQNEAQ. CDR3 DNA sequence: TGTGCCAGCAGCCAAACCTCATGTGATGCTAATGAAAAACTGTTTTTT. Protein product: CASSQTSCDANEKLFF. Based on the CDR3 plus reference TRBV7-8 and TRBJ1-4, the full variable domain is GAGVSQSPRYKVAKRGQDVALRCDPISGHVSLFWYQQALGQGPEFLTYFQNEAQLDKSGLPSDRFFAERPEGSVSTLKIQRTQQEDSAVYLCASSQTSCDANEKLFFGSGTQLSVL.

This clonotype appeared many times. J is TRBJ1-4 and V is TRBV3-1, with D possibly matching TRBD1 (6 bases). The CDR3 is 15 residues long. Germline CDR1 and CDR2: LGHDT and YNNKEL (reference sequence). V dropped 6 bases and J dropped 0 bases, with 11 bases sitting between them. The CDR3 protein is CASRDSGTTNEKLFF. CDR3 sequence (DNA): TGTGCCAGCAGGGACAGCGGCACAACTAATGAAAAACTGTTTTTT.

V gene TRBV20-1 combines with J gene TRBJ1-2; 8 bases fit TRBD1. Germline assignment: CDR1 DFQATT and CDR2 SNEGSKA (reference sequence). The CDR3 runs to 13 residues. Trimming at V came to 3 bases and at J to 6 bases, leaving 6 bases not matched to a gene. The CDR3 reads CSASPQTGDGYTF. CDR3 nucleotide sequence: TGCAGTGCTAGTCCCCAGACAGGGGATGGCTACACCTTC.

This clonotype was counted between two and nine times. This chain links TRBV10-3 with TRBJ2-7; TRBD1 or TRBD2 may be the D gene (5 bases each). V lost 4 bases and J lost 5, with 15 bases in between. CDR1 and CDR2 (germline): ENHRY, SYGVKD. This CDR3 region has 14 residues. The CDR3 loop reads CAISGGLILDEQYF. DNA of the CDR3: TGTGCCATCAGTGGGGGGTTGATTCTCGACGAGCAGTACTTC.

The chain combines TRBV10-2 with TRBJ2-1; D is uncertain. Deletions cut 6 bases from V and 0 bases from J, with 12 bases between. Germline V gene data show CDR1 as WSHSY and CDR2 as SAAADI. The CDR3 extends over 15 amino acids. The CDR3 DNA sequence: TGCGCCAGCAGACCCACTATGAGCTCCTACAATGAGCAGTTCTTC. Translation gives CASRPTMSSYNEQFF.

This rearrangement joins TRBV5-5 to TRBJ2-5; D gene unclear. The CDR3 is 13 residues long. CDR1 is SGHKS, CDR2 YYEKEE, per germline (reference sequence). V shed 3 bases and J shed 5 bases, with 11 bases lying between them. In DNA, the CDR3 is TGTGCCAGCAGCTCTGACTTGGGGGAGACCCAGTACTTC. Protein product: CASSSDLGETQYF.

The rearrangement joins TRBV28 to TRBJ2-3; the D is unclear. Germline V gene sequence: CDR1 MDHEN, CDR2 SYDVKM. Trimming removed 4 bases at V and 2 bases at J, with 13 bases between. The CDR3 consists of 15 residues. CDR3 bases: TGTGCCAGCAGTTCAGACTTAGTGGTCACAGATACGCAGTATTTT. This codes for CASSSDLVVTDTQYF.

This clonotype showed up many times. J is TRBJ1-1 and V is TRBV28; 7 nucleotides match TRBD1. This CDR3 has 15 residues. The germline gives CDR1 MDHEN, CDR2 SYDVKM. After removal of 5 bases from V and 4 bases from J, the junction contained 10 bases not matched to a gene. The CDR3 DNA reads as TGTGCCAGCAGTGATACCGACAGGGCCAGCACTGAAGCTTTCTTT. Its protein product is CASSDTDRASTEAFF.

This chain's CDR3 is CASSATHITDTQYF. For the CDR3, the DNA is TGTGCCAGCTCAGCAACACACATTACAGATACGCAGTATTTT. The chain employs TRBV18 and TRBJ2-3; no clear D gene. V gave up 5 bases and J gave up 3 bases, with 12 bases separating them. CDR3 length: 14 amino acids. Germline V lookup: CDR1 KGHSH, CDR2 LQKENI.

J is TRBJ2-2 and V is TRBV14; D is uncertain. The CDR3 runs 14 residues. Per germline, CDR1 SGHDN and CDR2 FVKESK. V dropped 4 bases and J dropped 5 bases, with 11 bases sitting between them. CDR3 DNA sequence: TGTGCCAGCAGCCTACCGTCTGGTACCGGGGAGCTGTTTTTT. Amino acids: CASSLPSGTGELFF.

Many counts were recorded for this clonotype. V usage is TRBV2 and J usage is TRBJ2-2; possibly TRBD1 or TRBD2 for D (6 bases each). Germline lookup yields CDR1 SNHLY and CDR2 FYNNEI. Trimming took 6 bases from V and 1 from J, leaving 18 bases between them. The length of the CDR3 is 17 residues. The CDR3 here is CASSAPGASENTGELFF. CDR3 coding DNA: TGTGCCAGCAGCGCTCCGGGGGCTAGCGAGAACACCGGGGAGCTGTTTTTT. Using reference TRBV2 and TRBJ2-2 for the parts outside the CDR3, the full variable domain is EPEVTQTPSHQVTQMGQEVILRCVPISNHLYFYWYRQILGQKVEFLVSFYNNEISEKSEIFDDQFSVERPDGSNFTLKIRSTKLEDSAMYFCASSAPGASENTGELFFGEGSRLTVL.

V usage is TRBV5-1 and J usage is TRBJ1-6; unclear D gene. V lost 6 bases and J lost 5, with 12 bases in between. The CDR3 is 14 residues long. CDR1 is SGHRS and CDR2 is YFSETQ in the germline V gene. Written as DNA, the CDR3 is TGCGCCAGCACGTCGGGATCCAATAATTCACCCCTCCACTTT. It translates to CASTSGSNNSPLHF. The full variable domain, in which reference TRBV5-1 and TRBJ1-6 provide the parts outside the CDR3, is KAGVTQTPRYLIKTRGQQVTLSCSPISGHRSVSWYQQTPGQGLQFLFEYFSETQRNKGNFPGRFSGRQFSNSRSEMNVSTLELGDSALYLCASTSGSNNSPLHFGNGTRLTVT.

Ten or more counts support this clonotype. This sequence joins TRBV14 and TRBJ2-2, with 8 nucleotides matching TRBD2. Germline V gene data show CDR1 as SGHDN and CDR2 as FVKESK. The CDR3 has 15 amino acids. J gave up 6 bases and V 6 bases, and 9 bases lay outside the gene matches. CDR3: CASRLSGRRPGELFF. CDR3 sequence (DNA): TGTGCCAGCAGATTGAGCGGGAGAAGGCCCGGGGAGCTGTTTTTT.

This clonotype showed up just a few times. This chain joins TRBV5-1 and TRBJ2-7; D unclear. The CDR3 is made up of 13 amino acids. Germline loops: CDR1 SGHRS, CDR2 YFSETQ. Trimming left V 4 bases short and J 4 bases short, with 12 bases between. For the CDR3, the DNA is TGCGCCAGCAGCAAAGGCTGGGAATACGAGCAGTACTTC. Protein: CASSKGWEYEQYF. The full variable domain, rest sourced from reference TRBV5-1 and TRBJ2-7, is KAGVTQTPRYLIKTRGQQVTLSCSPISGHRSVSWYQQTPGQGLQFLFEYFSETQRNKGNFPGRFSGRQFSNSRSEMNVSTLELGDSALYLCASSKGWEYEQYFGPGTRLTVT.